Listed below are T cell receptor beta chains from one sample, sequenced in a study of beta chain features in type 1 diabetes. The method was immunoSEQ multiplex PCR; TCRdb's version includes in-frame clones alone and lacks a portion of them. The sample carries 120,000 to 150,000 clones, about 9.4% recorded once. The sequenced sample consisted of naive CD4+ T cells from blood. The origin of the receptors is a man younger than 35 in good health. The CDR3 runs from the conserved cysteine through the conserved F or W. D genes are given only for firm matches. Not every row has a clone size; where given, it reads once, few, many or a size class.

J | V | D | size | DNA | CDR3
TRBJ2-1 | TRBV5-4 | . | . | TGTGCCAGCAGCTTGGTCAGGGATCTGAATGAGCAGTTCTTC | CASSLVRDLNEQFF
TRBJ2-5 | TRBV10-3 | . | . | TGTGCCATCAGTGTCCGAGAAGAGACCCAGTACTTC | CAISVREETQYF
TRBJ2-1 | TRBV7-2 | TRBD1 | . | TGTGCCAGCAGCCAGGGGGTCTACAATGAGCAGTTCTTC | CASSQGVYNEQFF
TRBJ1-2 | TRBV23-1 | . | few | TGCGCCACCAAAGGGGGAATTAACTATGGCTACACCTTC | CATKGGINYGYTF
TRBJ2-7 | TRBV5-1 | TRBD2 | few | TGCGCCAGCAGCTTGCCTAGCGGGGGGTCCCACGAGCAGTACTTC | CASSLPSGGSHEQYF
TRBJ2-3 | TRBV19 | . | . | TGTGCCAGTAGTAACCCCGTTCCGGGGGGCACAGATACGCAGTATTTT | CASSNPVPGGTDTQYF
TRBJ1-5 | TRBV19 | . | few | TGTGCCACCGGCGGGGGTTCGAGCAATCAGCCCCAGCATTTT | CATGGGSSNQPQHF
TRBJ2-2 | TRBV7-2 | . | few | TGTGCCAGCAGCTTAGATCGGGGACTGGTGTACACCGGGGAGCTGTTTTTT | CASSLDRGLVYTGELFF
TRBJ2-1 | TRBV5-1 | . | . | TGCGCCAGCAGCTTGGCCCAGGGATTCGATGAGCAGTTCTTC | CASSLAQGFDEQFF
TRBJ2-5 | TRBV30 | . | few | TGTGCCTGGAGTGACAGGGAAGAGACCCAGTACTTC | CAWSDREETQYF
TRBJ2-1 | TRBV5-1 | . | few | TGCGCCAGCAGCTTGCAGCAGGGCGATGAGCAGTTCTTC | CASSLQQGDEQFF
TRBJ2-1 | TRBV6-5 | TRBD2 | . | TGTGCCAGCAGTCCCGGAGCGGGGAATGAGCAGTTCTTC | CASSPGAGNEQFF
TRBJ1-6 | TRBV6-6 | . | few | TGTGCCAGCATGGGCGGGGAAAGGTCACCCCTCCACTTT | CASMGGERSPLHF
TRBJ2-1 | TRBV25-1 | TRBD2 | few | TGTGCCAGCATGACTAGCGCCTACAATGAGCAGTTCTTC | CASMTSAYNEQFF
TRBJ1-2 | TRBV4-1 | . | . | TGCGCCAGCAGCCGCCTGCAGGGGATGGCTAACTATGGCTACACCTTC | CASSRLQGMANYGYTF
TRBJ2-2 | TRBV29-1 | TRBD2 | few | TGCAGCGTCGCCGGGACTAGCGGAAACACCGGGGAGCTGTTTTTT | CSVAGTSGNTGELFF
TRBJ2-7 | TRBV4-3 | TRBD1 | few | TGCGCCAGCAGCCAAGGTGCCGGGACAGTCTCCTACGAGCAGTACTTC | CASSQGAGTVSYEQYF
TRBJ1-1 | TRBV5-1 | TRBD1 | few | TGCGCCAGCAGCTTGGGAGGGACAGATAACACTGAAGCTTTCTTT | CASSLGGTDNTEAFF
TRBJ2-1 | TRBV11-3 | . | few | TGTGCCAGCAGCTCCCCGCGACAGGATCTCAATGAGCAGTTCTTC | CASSSPRQDLNEQFF
TRBJ2-6 | TRBV5-4 | TRBD1 | . | TGTGCCAGCAGCTTCACAGGGGGCTCTGGGGCCAACGTCCTGACTTTC | CASSFTGGSGANVLTF
TRBJ2-3 | TRBV25-1 | . | few | TGTGCCAGCAGTGATCCGGCAGGGCCAGATACGCAGTATTTT | CASSDPAGPDTQYF
TRBJ2-5 | TRBV6-1 | . | few | TGTGCCAGCACCTCGGGACATACCCAAGAGACCCAGTACTTC | CASTSGHTQETQYF
TRBJ1-6 | TRBV9 | . | few | TGTGCCAGCAGCGTAGGGACTGGTGATTCACCCCTCCACTTT | CASSVGTGDSPLHF
TRBJ2-1 | TRBV27 | TRBD2 | . | TGTGCCAGCAGTTCAGCCCCGGCATTTAGCGGGGGGGACGATGAGCAGTTCTTC | CASSSAPAFSGGDDEQFF
TRBJ1-4 | TRBV19 | . | few | TGTGCCAGTAGTATTTCATTTACTAATGAAAAACTGTTTTTT | CASSISFTNEKLFF
TRBJ1-5 | TRBV5-1 | TRBD1 | few | TGCGCCAGCAGCACCGGACAGGGGGCTCAGCCCCAGCATTTT | CASSTGQGAQPQHF
TRBJ2-5 | TRBV30 | . | . | TGTGCCTGGGGGGGGGCCGGTGAGACCCAGTACTTC | CAWGGAGETQYF
TRBJ1-5 | TRBV19 | TRBD1 | . | TGTGCCAGTAGTATATTAGGCAGGGGGGTGAATCAGCCCCAGCATTTT | CASSILGRGVNQPQHF
TRBJ2-5 | TRBV10-2 | . | . | TGCGCCAGCAGAAGTTCCGGGATACAAGAGACCCAGTACTTC | CASRSSGIQETQYF
TRBJ2-1 | TRBV5-1 | TRBD2 | . | TGCGCCAGCAGCTCTAGCGGGGGTAACAATGAGCAGTTCTTC | CASSSSGGNNEQFF
TRBJ2-2 | TRBV18 | TRBD2 | . | TGTGCCAGCTCACCGACTAGCGGGGGGACCAACACCGGGGAGCTGTTTTTT | CASSPTSGGTNTGELFF
TRBJ2-1 | TRBV6-5 | TRBD1 | few | TGTGCCAGCAGAACGGACAGGAGGAACAATGAGCAGTTCTTC | CASRTDRRNNEQFF
TRBJ2-5 | TRBV10-3 | . | . | TGTGCCATCAGCCCCCCAGGACAAGAGACCCAGTACTTC | CAISPPGQETQYF
TRBJ2-1 | TRBV5-6 | TRBD2 | . | TGTGCCAGCAGCTTGAACCAGCGGGGGGGCTATGAGCAGTTCTTC | CASSLNQRGGYEQFF
TRBJ2-2 | TRBV6-5 | TRBD1 | . | TGTGCCGGCCGACAGGGACCGAACACCGGGGAGCTGTTTTTT | CAGRQGPNTGELFF
TRBJ2-3 | TRBV5-1 | TRBD2 | few | TGCGCCAGCAGCTTGGATGTGGCGGGGGGGGTAGGCAATACGCAGTATTTT | CASSLDVAGGVGNTQYF
TRBJ1-2 | TRBV27 | TRBD1 | few | TGTGCCAGCAGACAAAAAGGGGTAACGGGACAGAACTATGGCTACACCTTC | CASRQKGVTGQNYGYTF
TRBJ2-7 | TRBV4-3 | . | . | TGCGCCAGCAGCCAGGGACATACCTACGAGCAGTACTTC | CASSQGHTYEQYF
TRBJ1-3 | TRBV6-5 | TRBD1 | . | TGTGCCAGCAGTTACTCGAACAGGGGTATGGGAAACACCATATATTTT | CASSYSNRGMGNTIYF
TRBJ2-5 | TRBV7-2 | TRBD2 | few | TGTGCCAGCAGCCCTGCCCGACTAGCGGGTGGAGAGACCCAGTACTTC | CASSPARLAGGETQYF
TRBJ1-5 | TRBV4-1 | TRBD1 | . | TGCGCCAGCAGCCCGCGACAGGGGCTAGGTCAGCCCCAGCATTTT | CASSPRQGLGQPQHF
TRBJ2-7 | TRBV27 | . | few | TGTGCCAGCAGTTTACAAACGACAGGTTCCTACGAGCAGTACTTC | CASSLQTTGSYEQYF
TRBJ2-7 | TRBV7-6 | . | . | TGTGCCAGCAGCGGGGACAACTCCTACGAGCAGTACTTC | CASSGDNSYEQYF
TRBJ1-1 | TRBV7-8 | . | few | TGTGCCAGCAGCTTACGCACAGGGCAAAGAAACACTGAAGCTTTCTTT | CASSLRTGQRNTEAFF
TRBJ2-3 | TRBV9 | . | . | TGTGCCAGCAGCGCCGCAGGGGTTAGCACAGATACGCAGTATTTT | CASSAAGVSTDTQYF
TRBJ1-3 | TRBV4-3 | . | . | TGCGCCTCCGCACGGAGCCTCTCTGGAAACACCATATATTTT | CASARSLSGNTIYF
TRBJ2-3 | TRBV4-3 | . | . | TGCGCCAGCAGCCAGCAACTTCCGTCCGTAGTATCAGATACGCAGTATTTT | CASSQQLPSVVSDTQYF
TRBJ1-2 | TRBV15 | . | . | TGTGCCACCAGCGGAGAAATGGCCAGGGGATCTAACTATGGCTACACCTTC | CATSGEMARGSNYGYTF
TRBJ2-3 | TRBV27 | . | few | TGTGCCAGCAGTTTACGCGGACACGACACAGATACGCAGTATTTT | CASSLRGHDTDTQYF
TRBJ2-5 | TRBV20-1 | . | . | TGCAGTGCTATATTGGAGACCCAGTACTTC | CSAILETQYF
TRBJ2-1 | TRBV4-3 | TRBD2 | . | TGCGCCAGCAGCCAAGATGCCACTAGCGGGAGCTCCTACAATGAGCAGTTCTTC | CASSQDATSGSSYNEQFF
TRBJ2-3 | TRBV5-8 | . | few | TGTGCCAGCAGCTTGTGGAGGGGAGATACGCAGTATTTT | CASSLWRGDTQYF
TRBJ2-5 | TRBV28 | TRBD2 | . | TGTGCCAGCAGCACCGGGGGGTCGGGAGAGACCCAGTACTTC | CASSTGGSGETQYF
TRBJ1-3 | TRBV30 | . | few | TGTGCCTGGAGTGTAAGTGGCCTTGGAAACACCATATATTTT | CAWSVSGLGNTIYF
TRBJ1-2 | TRBV2 | TRBD1 | few | TGTGCCACCGGACAGGGGAGGGTCTATGGCTACACCTTC | CATGQGRVYGYTF